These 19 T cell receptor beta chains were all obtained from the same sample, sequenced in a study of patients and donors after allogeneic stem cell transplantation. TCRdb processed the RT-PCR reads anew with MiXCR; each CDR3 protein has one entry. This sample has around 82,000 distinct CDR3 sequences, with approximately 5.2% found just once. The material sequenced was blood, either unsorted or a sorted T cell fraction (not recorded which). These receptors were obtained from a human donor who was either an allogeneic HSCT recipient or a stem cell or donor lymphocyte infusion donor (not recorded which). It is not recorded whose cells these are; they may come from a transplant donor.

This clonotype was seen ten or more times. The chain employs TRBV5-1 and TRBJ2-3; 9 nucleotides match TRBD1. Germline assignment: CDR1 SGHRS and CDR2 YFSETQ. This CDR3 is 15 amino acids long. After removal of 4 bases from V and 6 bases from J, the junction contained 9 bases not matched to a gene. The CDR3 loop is CASSPSRDRVDTQYF. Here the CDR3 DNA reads TGCGCCAGCAGCCCAAGCCGGGACAGGGTCGATACGCAGTATTTT.

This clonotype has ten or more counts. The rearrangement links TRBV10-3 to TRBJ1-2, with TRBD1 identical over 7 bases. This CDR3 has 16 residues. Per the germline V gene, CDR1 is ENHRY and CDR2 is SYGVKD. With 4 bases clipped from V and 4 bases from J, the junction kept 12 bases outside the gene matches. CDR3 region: CAISAPAGRGSYGYTF. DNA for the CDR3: TGTGCCATCAGTGCCCCCGCGGGCAGGGGGTCCTATGGCTACACCTTC.

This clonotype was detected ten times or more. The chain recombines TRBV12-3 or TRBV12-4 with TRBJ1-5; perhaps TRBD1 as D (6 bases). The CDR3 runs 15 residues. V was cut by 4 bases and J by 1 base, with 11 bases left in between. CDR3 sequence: CASSYREESNQPQHF. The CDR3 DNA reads TGTGCCAGCAGTTACAGGGAAGAGAGCAATCAGCCCCAGCATTTT.

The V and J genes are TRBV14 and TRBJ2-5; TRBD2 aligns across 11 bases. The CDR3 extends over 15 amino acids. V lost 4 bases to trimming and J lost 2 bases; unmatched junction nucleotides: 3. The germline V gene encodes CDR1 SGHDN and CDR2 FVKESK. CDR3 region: CASSPRLAGQETQYF. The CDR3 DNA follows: TGTGCCAGCAGCCCCCGACTAGCGGGGCAAGAGACCCAGTACTTC.

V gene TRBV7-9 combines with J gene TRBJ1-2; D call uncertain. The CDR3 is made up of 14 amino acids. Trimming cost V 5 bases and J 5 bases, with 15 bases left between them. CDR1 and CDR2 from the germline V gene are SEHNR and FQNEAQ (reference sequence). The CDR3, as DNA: TGTGCCAGCAGCCGCCGGCCTCTCCCTTATGGCTACACCTTC. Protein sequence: CASSRRPLPYGYTF. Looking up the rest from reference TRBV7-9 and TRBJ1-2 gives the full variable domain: DTGVSQNPRHKITKRGQNVTFRCDPISEHNRLYWYRQTLGQGPEFLTYFQNEAQLEKSRLLSDRFSAERPKGSFSTLEIQRTEQGDSAMYLCASSRRPLPYGYTFGSGTRLTVV.

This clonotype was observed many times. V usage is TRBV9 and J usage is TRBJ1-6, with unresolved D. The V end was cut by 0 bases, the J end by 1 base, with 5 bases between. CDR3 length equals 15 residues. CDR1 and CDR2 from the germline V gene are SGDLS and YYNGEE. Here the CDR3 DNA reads TGTGCCAGCAGCGTAGGCAAGTCCTATAATTCACCCCTCCACTTT. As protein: CASSVGKSYNSPLHF.

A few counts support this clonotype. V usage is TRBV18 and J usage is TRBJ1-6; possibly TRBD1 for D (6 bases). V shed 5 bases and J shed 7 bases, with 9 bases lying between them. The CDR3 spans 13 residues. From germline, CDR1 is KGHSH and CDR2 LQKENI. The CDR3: CASSSDRNSPLHF. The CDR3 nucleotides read TGTGCCAGCTCATCGGACAGAAATTCACCCCTCCACTTT. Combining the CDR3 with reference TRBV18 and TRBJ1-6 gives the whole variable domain NAGVMQNPRHLVRRRGQEARLRCSPMKGHSHVYWYRQLPEEGLKFMVYLQKENIIDESGMPKERFSAEFPKEGPSILRIQQVVRGDSAAYFCASSSDRNSPLHFGNGTRLTVT.

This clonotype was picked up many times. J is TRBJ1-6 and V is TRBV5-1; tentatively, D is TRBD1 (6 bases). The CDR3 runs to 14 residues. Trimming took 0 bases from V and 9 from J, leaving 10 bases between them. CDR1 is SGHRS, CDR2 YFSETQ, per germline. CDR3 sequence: CASSLGTDRSPLHF. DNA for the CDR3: TGCGCCAGCAGCTTGGGGACAGATCGTTCACCCCTCCACTTT.

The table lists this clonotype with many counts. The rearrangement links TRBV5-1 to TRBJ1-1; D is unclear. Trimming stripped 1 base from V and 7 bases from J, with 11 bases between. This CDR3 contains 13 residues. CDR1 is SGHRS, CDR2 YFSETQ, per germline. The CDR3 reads CASSLYSADEAFF. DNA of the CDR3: TGCGCCAGCAGCTTGTACAGTGCAGATGAAGCTTTCTTT.

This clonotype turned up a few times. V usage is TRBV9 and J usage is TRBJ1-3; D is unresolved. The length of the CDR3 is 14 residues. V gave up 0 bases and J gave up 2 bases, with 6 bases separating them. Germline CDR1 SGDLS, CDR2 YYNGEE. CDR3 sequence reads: CASSVGQTGNTIYF. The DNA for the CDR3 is TGTGCCAGCAGCGTAGGGCAGACTGGAAACACCATATATTTT.

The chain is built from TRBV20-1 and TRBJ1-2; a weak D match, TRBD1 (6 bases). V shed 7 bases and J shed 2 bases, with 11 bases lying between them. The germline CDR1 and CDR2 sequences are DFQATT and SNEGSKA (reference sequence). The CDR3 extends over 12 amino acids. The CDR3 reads CSVAQGNYGYTF. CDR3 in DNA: TGCAGTGTAGCACAGGGAAACTATGGCTACACCTTC.

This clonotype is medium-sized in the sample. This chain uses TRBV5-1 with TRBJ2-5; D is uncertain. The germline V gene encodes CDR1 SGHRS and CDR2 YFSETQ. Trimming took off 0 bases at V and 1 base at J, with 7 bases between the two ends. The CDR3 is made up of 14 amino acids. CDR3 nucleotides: TGCGCCAGCAGCTTGGAGAGGCCCCAAGAGACCCAGTACTTC. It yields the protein CASSLERPQETQYF. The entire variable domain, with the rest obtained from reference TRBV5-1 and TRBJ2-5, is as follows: KAGVTQTPRYLIKTRGQQVTLSCSPISGHRSVSWYQQTPGQGLQFLFEYFSETQRNKGNFPGRFSGRQFSNSRSEMNVSTLELGDSALYLCASSLERPQETQYFGPGTRLLVL.

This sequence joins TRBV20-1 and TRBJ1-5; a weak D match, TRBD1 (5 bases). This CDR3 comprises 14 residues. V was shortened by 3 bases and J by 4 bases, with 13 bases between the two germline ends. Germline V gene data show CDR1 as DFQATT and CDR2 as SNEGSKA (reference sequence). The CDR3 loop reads CSASWDGANQPQHF. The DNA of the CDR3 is TGCAGTGCTAGTTGGGATGGGGCAAATCAGCCCCAGCATTTT.

The CDR3 DNA follows: TGTGCCAGCAGCTTAAACTCCCGGTCCGCTGAAGCTTTCTTT. This codes for CASSLNSRSAEAFF. The chain employs TRBV7-3 and TRBJ1-1; unclear D gene. Germline V gives CDR1 SGHTA, CDR2 FQGTGA. V gave up 1 base and J gave up 6 bases, with 12 bases separating them. The CDR3 runs to 14 residues.

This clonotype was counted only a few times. CDR3 nucleotide sequence: TGTGCCAGTAGTATCGGGTGGACTGAAGCTTTCTTT. This encodes CASSIGWTEAFF. The V and J genes are TRBV19 and TRBJ1-1; no reliable D call. Trimming stripped 3 bases from V and 5 bases from J, with 7 bases between. The CDR3 covers 12 residues. Germline V CDR1 and CDR2: LNHDA, SQIVND (reference sequence).

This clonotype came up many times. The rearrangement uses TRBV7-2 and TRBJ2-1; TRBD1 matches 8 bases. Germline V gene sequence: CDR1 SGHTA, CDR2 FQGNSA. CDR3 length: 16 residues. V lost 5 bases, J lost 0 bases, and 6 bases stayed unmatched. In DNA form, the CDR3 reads TGTGCCAGCAGCCCCCCAGGACAGGGCTCCTACAATGAGCAGTTCTTC. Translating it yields CASSPPGQGSYNEQFF.

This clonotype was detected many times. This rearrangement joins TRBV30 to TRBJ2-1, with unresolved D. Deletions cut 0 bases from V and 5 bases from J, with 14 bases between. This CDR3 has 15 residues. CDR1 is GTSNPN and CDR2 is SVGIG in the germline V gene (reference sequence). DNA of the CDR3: TGTGCCTGGAGTGTACTACGTAATCGGGACAATGAGCAGTTCTTC. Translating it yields CAWSVLRNRDNEQFF.

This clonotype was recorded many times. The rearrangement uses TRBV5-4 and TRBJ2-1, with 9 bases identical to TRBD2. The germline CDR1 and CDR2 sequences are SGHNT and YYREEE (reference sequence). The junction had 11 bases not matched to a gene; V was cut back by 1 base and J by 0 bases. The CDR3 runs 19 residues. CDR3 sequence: CASSLIRLAGRPSYNEQFF. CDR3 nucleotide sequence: TGTGCCAGCAGCTTGATTCGGCTAGCGGGAAGGCCCTCCTACAATGAGCAGTTCTTC.

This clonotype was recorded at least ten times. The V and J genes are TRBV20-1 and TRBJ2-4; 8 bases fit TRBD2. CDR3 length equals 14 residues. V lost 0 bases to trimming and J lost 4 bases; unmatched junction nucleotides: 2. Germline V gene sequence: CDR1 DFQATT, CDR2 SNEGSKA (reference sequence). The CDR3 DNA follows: TGCAGTGCTAGAGATGGCGGGAGGAAAAACATTCAGTACTTC. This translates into CSARDGGRKNIQYF.